The 28 T cell receptor beta chains listed next were all sequenced from one sample in a study of blood T cell repertoires in COVID-19. TCRdb's copy holds only in-frame clones and misses some; the assay was immunoSEQ multiplex PCR. The sample has about 400,000 clones, approximately 85% seen once. Sample: PBMCs or T cells enriched from blood (not recorded which). These receptors all stem from a woman in her forties with acute COVID-19.

The chain links TRBV5-1 to TRBJ2-3, with TRBD2 matching 7 bases. Germline V gene sequence: CDR1 SGHRS, CDR2 YFSETQ. V lost 0 bases to trimming and J lost 2 bases; unmatched junction nucleotides: 6. The CDR3 contains 16 residues. CDR3 in DNA: TGCGCCAGCAGCTTGGTAATAGCGGGCCCCACAGATACGCAGTATTTT. It translates to CASSLVIAGPTDTQYF. Based on the CDR3 plus reference TRBV5-1 and TRBJ2-3, the full variable domain is KAGVTQTPRYLIKTRGQQVTLSCSPISGHRSVSWYQQTPGQGLQFLFEYFSETQRNKGNFPGRFSGRQFSNSRSEMNVSTLELGDSALYLCASSLVIAGPTDTQYFGPGTRLTVL.

This clone has just a few counts. The chain is built from TRBV7-9 and TRBJ1-1; 8 positions match TRBD1. CDR3 length: 14 residues. CDR1 and CDR2 (germline): SEHNR, FQNEAQ (reference sequence). V shed 5 bases, J shed 4 bases, and the junction held 6 bases outside the gene matches. CDR3 DNA sequence: TGTGCCAGCAGCCCGTCACAGGGGGTCACTGAAGCTTTCTTT. Translated: CASSPSQGVTEAFF.

This clone has just a few counts. This chain links TRBV4-2 with TRBJ2-4; D is unclear. This CDR3 has 12 residues. V was shortened by 3 bases and J by 6 bases, with 6 bases between the two germline ends. Germline V CDR1 and CDR2: LGHNA, YNFKEQ. The CDR3 DNA sequence: TGTGCCAGCAGCCAGATGAGAAACATTCAGTACTTC. Protein product: CASSQMRNIQYF.

The chain has TRBV30 and TRBJ2-1; no definite D call. This CDR3 contains 21 residues. In germline, CDR1 is GTSNPN, CDR2 SVGIG (reference sequence). V lost 0 bases and J 0 bases, leaving 27 bases between the germline ends. The CDR3 protein is CAWSVFSPERYSVSSYNEQFF. The CDR3 bases are TGTGCCTGGAGTGTATTTAGCCCAGAAAGATATTCTGTAAGCTCCTACAATGAGCAGTTCTTC.

The chain is built from TRBV2 and TRBJ1-2; 11 bases are a match to TRBD1. Germline trimming cut 3 bases from V and 8 bases from J; bases unmatched to any gene: 11. Germline CDR1 reads SNHLY; CDR2 reads FYNNEI. This CDR3 is 16 amino acids long. Here the CDR3 reads CASSDIGTGGFGGYTF. As DNA, the CDR3 is TGTGCCAGCAGTGACATAGGGACAGGGGGGTTTGGAGGCTACACCTTC. The full variable domain, rest sourced from reference TRBV2 and TRBJ1-2, is EPEVTQTPSHQVTQMGQEVILRCVPISNHLYFYWYRQILGQKVEFLVSFYNNEISEKSEIFDDQFSVERPDGSNFTLKIRSTKLEDSAMYFCASSDIGTGGFGGYTFGSGTRLTVV.

V usage is TRBV6-1 and J usage is TRBJ2-7, with 15 bases fitting TRBD2. Per germline, CDR1 MNHNS and CDR2 SASEGT. After removal of 3 bases from V and 4 bases from J, the junction contained 10 bases not matched to a gene. The CDR3 runs to 18 residues. The CDR3: CASSDRPGLAGGRYEQYF. The DNA of the CDR3 is TGTGCCAGCAGTGATCGCCCTGGACTAGCGGGGGGGAGATACGAGCAGTACTTC.

This sequence joins TRBV5-1 and TRBJ2-5, with a possible D match to TRBD2 (5 bases). Deletions cut 0 bases from V and 5 bases from J, with 14 bases between. The CDR3 extends over 15 amino acids. Per the germline V gene, CDR1 is SGHRS and CDR2 is YFSETQ. The CDR3 DNA follows: TGCGCCAGCAGCTTGGAGGTCGGGGTACGGGAGACCCAGTACTTC. The encoded protein is CASSLEVGVRETQYF.

The rearrangement links TRBV11-2 to TRBJ2-3; D is unclear. CDR3 length: 14 residues. Germline V lookup: CDR1 SGHAT, CDR2 FQNNGV. Trimming cost V 1 base and J 0 bases, with 5 bases left between them. This chain's CDR3 is CASSLGLSTDTQYF. Here the CDR3 DNA reads TGTGCCAGCAGCTTAGGGCTTAGCACAGATACGCAGTATTTT. The full variable domain, rest sourced from reference TRBV11-2 and TRBJ2-3, is EAGVAQSPRYKIIEKRQSVAFWCNPISGHATLYWYQQILGQGPKLLIQFQNNGVVDDSQLPKDRFSAERLKGVDSTLKIQPAKLEDSAVYLCASSLGLSTDTQYFGPGTRLTVL.

The chain carries TRBV19 and TRBJ1-5; D is unclear. The CDR3 loop spans 14 amino acids. V was cut by 0 bases and J by 8 bases, with 11 bases left in between. Germline lookup yields CDR1 LNHDA and CDR2 SQIVND (reference sequence). CDR3 in amino acids: CASSIERGSKPQHF. In DNA, the CDR3 is TGTGCCAGTAGTATAGAGCGGGGTTCTAAGCCCCAGCATTTT.

The chain combines TRBV5-4 with TRBJ2-1; 13 bases match TRBD2. Germline V lookup: CDR1 SGHNT, CDR2 YYREEE (reference sequence). V lost 0 bases and J lost 5; bases outside the gene matches: 2. This CDR3 region has 16 residues. The CDR3 DNA reads TGTGCCAGCAGCTTGGAACTAGCGGGGGGGCACAATGAGCAGTTCTTC. Amino acids: CASSLELAGGHNEQFF. The variable domain in full, with the rest retrieved from reference TRBV5-4 and TRBJ2-1, is ETGVTQSPTHLIKTRGQQVTLRCSSQSGHNTVSWYQQALGQGPQFIFQYYREEENGRGNFPPRFSGLQFPNYSSELNVNALELDDSALYLCASSLELAGGHNEQFFGPGTRLTVL.

This clone appeared a single time. The CDR3 here is CASSQDRPSYGYTF. The CDR3, as DNA: TGTGCCAGCAGCCAGGACAGACCGAGCTATGGCTACACCTTC. The chain links TRBV7-9 to TRBJ1-2; D is possibly TRBD1 (6 bases). Trimming cost V 5 bases and J 4 bases, with 14 bases left between them. CDR1 and CDR2 (germline): SEHNR, FQNEAQ (reference sequence). The CDR3 length is 14 residues.

CDR3: CASSEALDRVAFF. CDR3 nucleotides: TGTGCCAGCAGTGAAGCTCTGGACAGGGTGGCTTTCTTT. The V call is TRBV6-1, the J call TRBJ1-1; 8 nucleotides agree with TRBD1. Unmatched junction bases numbered 5, after V lost 0 bases and J lost 11 bases. CDR3 length: 13 amino acids. CDR1 and CDR2 from the germline V gene are MNHNS and SASEGT.

This chain links TRBV11-2 with TRBJ2-1, with 7 bases lining up with TRBD1. The CDR3 totals 16 residues. Germline CDR1 SGHAT, CDR2 FQNNGV. Trimming cost V 1 base and J 3 bases; bases outside gene matches: 6. In DNA form, the CDR3 reads TGTGCCAGCAGCTTAGGGACAGGAGTAAGCTACAATGAGCAGTTCTTC. The encoded protein is CASSLGTGVSYNEQFF.

This clone was seen only once. This chain links TRBV5-1 with TRBJ2-3; D remains ambiguous. The V and J ends lost 0 bases and 0 bases respectively, with 8 bases between them. The length of the CDR3 is 15 residues. Germline V CDR1 and CDR2: SGHRS, YFSETQ. CDR3 in amino acids: CASSLVAESTDTQYF. The CDR3 coding sequence is TGCGCCAGCAGCTTGGTTGCGGAAAGCACAGATACGCAGTATTTT.

The CDR3 protein is CASSAYRDRHEQYF. CDR3 coding DNA: TGTGCCAGCAGCGCCTACCGGGACAGACACGAGCAGTACTTC. The J gene is TRBJ2-7, the V gene TRBV9, with 7 bases identical to TRBD1. V lost 3 bases, J lost 5 bases, and 8 bases stayed unmatched. The CDR3 has 14 residues. Germline CDR1 SGDLS, CDR2 YYNGEE.

The chain uses TRBV9 and TRBJ2-7; 9 nucleotides match TRBD2. The length of the CDR3 is 14 residues. Germline lookup yields CDR1 SGDLS and CDR2 YYNGEE. Unmatched junction bases numbered 4, after V lost 4 bases and J lost 2 bases. The DNA of the CDR3 is TGTGCCAGCAGCTCTAGCGGGGAGGCCTACGAGCAGTACTTC. Its translation: CASSSSGEAYEQYF.

This chain joins TRBV2 and TRBJ2-3; 7 bases match TRBD2. The trim removed 4 bases at V and 5 bases at J, leaving 12 bases unmatched. The CDR3 runs to 16 residues. CDR1 SNHLY and CDR2 FYNNEI come from the germline V gene. The CDR3 protein is CASSVGLGGGRDTQYF. The CDR3 DNA follows: TGTGCCAGCAGTGTGGGATTGGGCGGGGGACGAGATACGCAGTATTTT.

The chain uses TRBV6-5 and TRBJ1-2; TRBD1 matches at 7 bases. V was pared by 8 bases and J by 4 bases, with 10 bases of the junction left unmatched. Germline CDR1 MNHEY, CDR2 SVGAGI. This CDR3 is built from 14 residues. In DNA form, the CDR3 reads TGTGCCAGCCATTTTAAGGGGACAGTCTATGGCTACACCTTC. The encoded protein is CASHFKGTVYGYTF.

The chain joins TRBV29-1 to TRBJ1-3; D ambiguous. This CDR3 has 13 residues. Germline loops: CDR1 SQVTM, CDR2 ANQGSEA. Trimming took off 4 bases at V and 1 base at J, with 8 bases between the two ends. CDR3 sequence reads: CSVGGTSGNTIYF. CDR3 DNA sequence: TGCAGCGTTGGAGGTACATCTGGAAACACCATATATTTT. The whole variable domain, filled in from reference TRBV29-1 and TRBJ1-3, reads SAVISQKPSRDICQRGTSLTIQCQVDSQVTMMFWYRQQPGQSLTLIATANQGSEATYESGFVIDKFPISRPNLTFSTLTVSNMSPEDSSIYLCSVGGTSGNTIYFGEGSWLTVV.

The chain is built from TRBV3-1 (or the pseudogene TRBV3-2) and TRBJ1-1; D not resolved. The CDR3 length is 13 residues. Germline CDR1 is LGHDT and CDR2 is YNNKEL (reference sequence). Trimming left V 2 bases short and J 2 bases short, with 6 bases between. CDR3 sequence reads: CASSQQDNTEAFF. DNA of the CDR3: TGTGCCAGCAGCCAACAGGATAACACTGAAGCTTTCTTT.

The rearrangement links TRBV7-9 to TRBJ2-7; 9 bases fit TRBD1. The CDR3 sequence is 15 residues long. Trimming took 5 bases from V and 5 from J; bases not matched to a gene: 10. The V gene's germline CDR1 is SEHNR and CDR2 FQNEAQ (reference sequence). In nucleotides, the CDR3 is TGTGCCAGCAGCCAAACCGGGACAGGGTACGACGAGCAGTACTTC. Protein: CASSQTGTGYDEQYF.

The chain uses TRBV12-5 and TRBJ1-6; D is possibly TRBD1 (5 bases). The CDR3 is made up of 18 amino acids. The V end was cut by 2 bases, the J end by 1 base, with 15 bases between. Germline loops: CDR1 LGHNT, CDR2 FRNRAP. DNA of the CDR3: TGTGCTAGTGGTTTGAACCGAAGGGGATTATCCTATAATTCACCCCTCCACTTT. Its protein is CASGLNRRGLSYNSPLHF.

Only a few counts were recorded for this clone. This chain connects TRBV5-4 to TRBJ2-2, with 12 bases matching TRBD2. The germline CDR1 and CDR2 sequences are SGHNT and YYREEE (reference sequence). The CDR3 has 17 residues. V lost 4 bases, J lost 5 bases, and 9 bases stayed unmatched. This CDR3 is CASSRGLAGIGTGELFF. CDR3 in DNA: TGTGCCAGCAGCCGTGGACTAGCGGGGATCGGTACCGGGGAGCTGTTTTTT.

The chain joins TRBV13 to TRBJ2-6; D uncertain. Germline lookup yields CDR1 PRHDT and CDR2 FYEKMQ (reference sequence). The germline V and J ends were trimmed by 1 base and 1 base, with 5 bases remaining between them. The CDR3 is made up of 15 amino acids. CDR3 residues: CASSLDRSGANVLTF. The CDR3 bases are TGTGCCAGCAGCTTAGATCGGTCTGGGGCCAACGTCCTGACTTTC.

The V and J genes are TRBV5-8 and TRBJ2-3; no definite D call. There are 14 residues in the CDR3. Trimming took 2 bases from V and 1 from J, leaving 8 bases between them. Germline CDR1 is SGHTS and CDR2 is YDEGEE. This CDR3 is CASSFGQRTDTQYF. The DNA for the CDR3 is TGTGCCAGCAGCTTTGGGCAGCGCACAGATACGCAGTATTTT.

This clone was observed a handful of times. This rearrangement joins TRBV2 to TRBJ1-6; D uncertain. Germline V gives CDR1 SNHLY, CDR2 FYNNEI. The CDR3 sequence is 14 residues long. With 1 base removed from V and 8 bases from J, the gap between germline ends came to 9 bases. Here the CDR3 DNA reads TGTGCCAGCAGTGAAGGGTTGGGCTATTCACCCCTCCACTTT. It yields the protein CASSEGLGYSPLHF.

The chain recombines TRBV2 with TRBJ2-5; tentatively, D is TRBD1 (5 bases). This CDR3 spans 13 amino acids. Germline CDR1 SNHLY, CDR2 FYNNEI. V lost 6 bases and J lost 7, with 15 bases in between. CDR3 DNA: TGTGCCAGCAGGGTCGACAGTAAGGGGACCCAGTACTTC. This gives the protein CASRVDSKGTQYF.

The chain carries TRBV2 and TRBJ1-3; 9 positions match TRBD1. The V gene end was trimmed by 6 bases and the J gene end by 4 bases; junction bases not matched to a gene: 7. CDR3 length: 15 amino acids. Germline CDR1 and CDR2: SNHLY and FYNNEI. The CDR3 is CASSAQGAGGNTIYF. The CDR3 nucleotides are TGTGCCAGCAGCGCACAGGGGGCGGGGGGAAACACCATATATTTT.